The rows below give T cell receptor beta chains drawn from one sample of a study of OX40 agonist ivuxolimab in advanced cancers. The repertoire was sequenced with immunoSEQ multiplex PCR; TCRdb's copy has only in-frame clones and lacks some. The data show roughly 74,000 clones, with over 80% seen just once and about 8% held by the top ten. The sample here was CD4+ or CD8+ T cells sorted from blood, taken in a trial of the OX40 agonist ivuxolimab. The receptors originated from an adult with an advanced solid tumor such as melanoma, head and neck, liver or kidney cancer. CDR3s include the opening cysteine and the closing phenylalanine or tryptophan. The order of the fields is clone size, V gene, D gene, J gene, CDR3 protein. The D gene is left open where the match is weak. Clone size is not always given. Where it is, it says once, few, many or a class for expanded clones.

>.|TRBV7-9|.|TRBJ1-3
CASSLENTIYF
>.|TRBV9|TRBD2|TRBJ2-7
CASSVGEGIIYEQYF
>.|TRBV25-1|TRBD1|TRBJ1-6
CASSVGQGRSYNSPLHF
>.|TRBV4-1|.|TRBJ2-1
CASSPNPNEQFF
>.|TRBV6-1|TRBD1|TRBJ1-3
CASSEDRGSGNTIYF
>few|TRBV5-1|.|TRBJ1-5
CASSISGLNQPQHF
>.|TRBV7-3|TRBD1|TRBJ2-2
CASSSTTGENTGELFF
>.|TRBV5-4|TRBD1|TRBJ2-7
CASSPWLDRRDDEQYF
>.|TRBV2|.|TRBJ2-7
CASSDGQLYEQYF
>once|TRBV19|TRBD1|TRBJ1-1
CASSWAGGNTEAFF
>once|TRBV6-5|.|TRBJ1-2
CASSYSEGNGYTF
>.|TRBV7-3|TRBD2|TRBJ2-3
CASSPLAGDTDTQYF
>.|TRBV6-1|.|TRBJ1-1
CASSENTEAFF
>.|TRBV4-1|TRBD1|TRBJ2-6
CASSQGGTGALLTF
>.|TRBV9|.|TRBJ2-7
CASSLDGSYEQYF
>.|TRBV27|.|.
CASSLFGQGFDLGYEQYF
>.|TRBV28|TRBD2|TRBJ2-2
CASSFWRLAGGTGELFF
>.|TRBV27|TRBD2|TRBJ2-1
CASSVSSGVVYNEQFF
>.|TRBV5-6|.|TRBJ1-6
CASSRLGSPLHF
>.|TRBV7-2|TRBD1|TRBJ1-1
CASSLVGQGTLVDTEAFF
>.|TRBV5-5|.|TRBJ2-7
CASSFRQAPAYEQYF
>.|TRBV6-5|.|TRBJ2-7
CASSLPQREQYF
>.|TRBV18|TRBD1|TRBJ1-2
CASSPTGDGYTF
>.|TRBV27|.|TRBJ1-5
CASNYQPQHF
>.|TRBV4-2|.|TRBJ2-7
CASSQDNYEQYF
>.|TRBV27|TRBD2|TRBJ2-5
CASSITTSNEETQYF
>.|TRBV7-7|.|TRBJ2-3
CASSLVGGPTDTQYF
>.|TRBV19|.|TRBJ1-5
CASSSPTYSNQPQHF
>.|TRBV10-3|TRBD1|TRBJ1-2
CAISESQRPGGLGYTF
>.|TRBV9|.|TRBJ2-1
CASSPGGRGARNEQFF